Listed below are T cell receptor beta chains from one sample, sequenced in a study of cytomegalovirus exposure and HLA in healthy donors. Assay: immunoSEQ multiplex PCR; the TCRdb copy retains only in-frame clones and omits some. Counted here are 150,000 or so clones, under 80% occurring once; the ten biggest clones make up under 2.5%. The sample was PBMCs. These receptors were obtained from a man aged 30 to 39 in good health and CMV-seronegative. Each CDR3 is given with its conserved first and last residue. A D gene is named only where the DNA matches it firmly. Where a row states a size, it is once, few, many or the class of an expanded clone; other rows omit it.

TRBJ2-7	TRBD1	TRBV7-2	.	TGTGCCAGCAGCTCCGCCGGTGGACAGGTGAATTCCTACGAGCAGTACTTC	CASSSAGGQVNSYEQYF
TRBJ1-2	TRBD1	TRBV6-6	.	TGTGCCAGCAGTAACCGGGACAGGGGGCATGGCTACCCCTTC	CASSNRDRGHGYPF
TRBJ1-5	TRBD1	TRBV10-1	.	TGCGCCAGCATCGACAGGGGGCTACAAAGCAAGAGCAATCAGCCCCAGCATTTT	CASIDRGLQSKSNQPQHF
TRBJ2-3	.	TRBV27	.	TGTGCCAGCAGGTCACACAGGGTGGATACGCAGTATTTT	CASRSHRVDTQYF
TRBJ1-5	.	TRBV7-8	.	TGTGCCAGCAGCCCGGGAAGCAATCAGCCCCAGCATTTT	CASSPGSNQPQHF
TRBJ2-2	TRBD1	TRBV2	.	TGTGCCAGCAGGCGCGACAGGGTCTCGGGGGAGCTGTTTTTT	CASRRDRVSGELFF
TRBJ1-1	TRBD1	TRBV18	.	TGTGCCAGCTCGGGACAGATGAACACTGAAGCTTTCTTT	CASSGQMNTEAFF
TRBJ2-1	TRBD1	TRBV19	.	TGTGCCAGTAGCATCCCGGACAGGGGGCTCTGGAATGAGCAGTTCTTC	CASSIPDRGLWNEQFF
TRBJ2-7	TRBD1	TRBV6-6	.	TGTGCCAGCAGCCTAGACAGGGCAGCCTACGAGCAGTACTTC	CASSLDRAAYEQYF
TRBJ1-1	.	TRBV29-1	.	TGCAGACGGGGGAGGGAAGCTTTCTTT	CRRGREAFF
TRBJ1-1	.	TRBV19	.	TGTGCCAGTAGTATTACAGGGATGGGAACTGAAGCTTTCTTT	CASSITGMGTEAFF
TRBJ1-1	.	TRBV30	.	TGTGCCTGGAGTCGGGAGGGCACTGAAGCTTTCTTT	CAWSREGTEAFF
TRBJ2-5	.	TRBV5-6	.	TGTGCCAGCAGCTCCCTCCCCACAGGCCTCCAAGAGACCCAGTACTTC	CASSSLPTGLQETQYF
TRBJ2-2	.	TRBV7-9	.	TGTGCCAGCACCCTGCGGGGACCCGGGGAGCTGTTTTTT	CASTLRGPGELFF
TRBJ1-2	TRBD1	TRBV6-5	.	TGTGCCAGCAGCTCACCGGGACAGGGGGACGGCTACACCTTC	CASSSPGQGDGYTF
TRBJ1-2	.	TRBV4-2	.	TGTGCCAGCAGCCAAGATTTAGCTAACTATGGCTACCCCTTC	CASSQDLANYGYPF
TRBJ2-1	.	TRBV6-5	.	TGTGCCAGCAGTTTAGCGGAGACCTACAATGAGCAGTTCTTC	CASSLAETYNEQFF
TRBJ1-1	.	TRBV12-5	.	TGTGCTTCCACCCCAGGGATGAACACTGAAGCTTTCTTT	CASTPGMNTEAFF
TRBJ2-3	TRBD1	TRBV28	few	TGTGCCAGCAGTTACCGGGACAGTAGCACAGATACGCAGTATTTT	CASSYRDSSTDTQYF
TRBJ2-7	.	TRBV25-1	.	TGTGCCAGCAGTGATCCCGCAGGCGGGGACCTCGTTAAGTACTTC	CASSDPAGGDLVKYF
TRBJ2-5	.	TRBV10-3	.	TGTGCCATCAGCCCGACGGGAACCCAAGAGACCCAGTACTTC	CAISPTGTQETQYF
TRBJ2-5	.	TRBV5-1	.	TGCGCCAGCAGCCACGACTACAAAGAGACCCAGTACTTC	CASSHDYKETQYF
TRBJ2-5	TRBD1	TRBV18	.	TGTGCCAGCTCACTTCCGACAGGGGGCCTCCAAGAGACCCAGTACTTC	CASSLPTGGLQETQYF
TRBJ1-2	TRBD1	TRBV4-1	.	TGCGCCAGCAAACAGGGGAATGGCTACACCTTC	CASKQGNGYTF
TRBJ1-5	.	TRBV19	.	TGTGCCAGTATGTGGGGCCCGGGCAATCAGCCCCAGCATTTT	CASMWGPGNQPQHF
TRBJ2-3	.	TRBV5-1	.	TGCGCCAGCAGCTTTGGAGGCACAGATACGCAGTATTTT	CASSFGGTDTQYF